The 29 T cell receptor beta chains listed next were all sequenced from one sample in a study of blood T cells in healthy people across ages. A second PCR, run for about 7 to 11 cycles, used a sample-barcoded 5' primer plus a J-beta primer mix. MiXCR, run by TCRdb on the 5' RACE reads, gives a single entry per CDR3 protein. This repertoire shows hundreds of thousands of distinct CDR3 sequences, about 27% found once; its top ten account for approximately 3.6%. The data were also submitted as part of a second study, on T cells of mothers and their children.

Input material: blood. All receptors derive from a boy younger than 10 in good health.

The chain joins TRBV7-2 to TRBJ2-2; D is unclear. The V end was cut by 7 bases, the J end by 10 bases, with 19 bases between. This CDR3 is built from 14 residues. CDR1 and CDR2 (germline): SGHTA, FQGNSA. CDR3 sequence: CASIPMGSYVELFF. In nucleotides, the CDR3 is TGTGCCAGCATTCCGATGGGGTCCTATGTGGAGCTGTTTTTT.

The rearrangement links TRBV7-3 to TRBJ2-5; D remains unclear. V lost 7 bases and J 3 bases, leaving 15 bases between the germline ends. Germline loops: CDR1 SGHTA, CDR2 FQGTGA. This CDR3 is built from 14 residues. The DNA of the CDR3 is TGTGCCAGCAAAGATTCAACAGTTAAAGAGACCCAGTACTTC. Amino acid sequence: CASKDSTVKETQYF.

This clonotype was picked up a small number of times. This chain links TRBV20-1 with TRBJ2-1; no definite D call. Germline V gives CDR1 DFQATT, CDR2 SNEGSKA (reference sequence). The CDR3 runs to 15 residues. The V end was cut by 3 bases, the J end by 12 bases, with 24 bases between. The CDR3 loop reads CSASLPSTYTMWQFF. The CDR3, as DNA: TGCAGTGCTAGTTTACCCTCCACCTATACAATGTGGCAGTTCTTC.

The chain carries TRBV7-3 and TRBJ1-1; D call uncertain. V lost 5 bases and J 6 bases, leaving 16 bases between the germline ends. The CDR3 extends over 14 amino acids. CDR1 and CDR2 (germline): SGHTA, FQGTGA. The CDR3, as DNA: TGTGCCAGCAGCCCCGACGGGATGGGAGCTGAAGCTTTCTTT. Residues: CASSPDGMGAEAFF.

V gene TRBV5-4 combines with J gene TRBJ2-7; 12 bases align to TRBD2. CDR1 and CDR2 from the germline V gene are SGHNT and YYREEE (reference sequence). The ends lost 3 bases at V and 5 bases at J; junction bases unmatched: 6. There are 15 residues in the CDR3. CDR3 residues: CASSSGLAGFNEQYF. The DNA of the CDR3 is TGTGCCAGCAGCTCTGGACTAGCGGGGTTCAACGAGCAGTACTTC.

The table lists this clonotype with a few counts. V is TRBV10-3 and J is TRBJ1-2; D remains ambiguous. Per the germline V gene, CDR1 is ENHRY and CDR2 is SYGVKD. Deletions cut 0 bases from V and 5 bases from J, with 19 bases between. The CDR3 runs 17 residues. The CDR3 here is CAISESNAVLTLYGYTF. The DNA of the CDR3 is TGTGCCATCAGTGAGTCGAATGCGGTTTTGACTCTTTATGGCTACACCTTC.

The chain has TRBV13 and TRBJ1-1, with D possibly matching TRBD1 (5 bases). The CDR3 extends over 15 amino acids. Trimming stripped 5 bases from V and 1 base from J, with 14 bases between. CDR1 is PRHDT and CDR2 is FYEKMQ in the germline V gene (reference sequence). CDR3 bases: TGTGCCAGCAGCGCCGTGGGGGAGACGAACACTGAAGCTTTCTTT. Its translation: CASSAVGETNTEAFF.

The CDR3 bases are TGCAGTGCCGTTCAGGGGATACGTCAGCCCCAGCATTTT. The encoded protein is CSAVQGIRQPQHF. The chain couples TRBV20-1 to TRBJ1-5, with D maybe TRBD1 (6 bases). Trimming removed 6 bases at V and 6 bases at J, with 15 bases between. There are 13 residues in the CDR3. Germline CDR1 is DFQATT and CDR2 is SNEGSKA (reference sequence).

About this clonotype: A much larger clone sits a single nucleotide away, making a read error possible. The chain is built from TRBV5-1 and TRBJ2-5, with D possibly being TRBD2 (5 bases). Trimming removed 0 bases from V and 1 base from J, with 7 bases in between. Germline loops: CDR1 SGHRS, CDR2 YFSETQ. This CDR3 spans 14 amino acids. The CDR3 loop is CASSLAAVQETQYF. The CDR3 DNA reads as TGCGCCAGCAGCTTGGCAGCGGTCCAAGAGACCCAGTACTTC. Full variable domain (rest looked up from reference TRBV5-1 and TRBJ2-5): KAGVTQTPRYLIKTRGQQVTLSCSPISGHRSVSWYQQTPGQGLQFLFEYFSETQRNKGNFPGRFSGRQFSNSRSEMNVSTLELGDSALYLCASSLAAVQETQYFGPGTRLLVL.

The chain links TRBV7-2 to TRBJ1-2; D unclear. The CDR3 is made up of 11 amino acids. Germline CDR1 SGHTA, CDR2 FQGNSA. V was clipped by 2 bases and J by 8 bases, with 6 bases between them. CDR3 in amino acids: CASSLFQGYTF. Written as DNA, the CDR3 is TGTGCCAGCAGCTTATTTCAGGGCTACACCTTC.

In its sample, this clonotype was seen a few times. CDR3: CASSSLSSGSQETQYF. The CDR3 DNA is TGTGCCAGCAGCTCTCTATCTTCCGGGTCACAAGAGACCCAGTACTTC. The J gene is TRBJ2-5, the V gene TRBV7-6; the D is unclear. Germline assignment: CDR1 SGHVS and CDR2 FNYEAQ. The ends were cut back, 4 bases at V and 2 bases at J, with 17 bases in the middle. CDR3 length: 16 residues.

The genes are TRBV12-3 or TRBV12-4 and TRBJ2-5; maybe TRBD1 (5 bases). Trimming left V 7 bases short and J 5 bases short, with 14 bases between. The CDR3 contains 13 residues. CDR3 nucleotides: TGTGCCAGCAAGCCAGGGCTGGGGGAGACCCAGTACTTC. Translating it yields CASKPGLGETQYF.

Here the CDR3 DNA reads TGCAGTGCTAGAGAGGCAGGGAACATTCAGTACTTC. Amino acids: CSAREAGNIQYF. The V gene is TRBV20-1, the J gene TRBJ2-4, with TRBD1 as a possible D gene (5 bases). V was shortened by 0 bases and J by 7 bases, with 7 bases between the two germline ends. The CDR3 spans 12 residues. Per the germline V gene, CDR1 is DFQATT and CDR2 is SNEGSKA (reference sequence).

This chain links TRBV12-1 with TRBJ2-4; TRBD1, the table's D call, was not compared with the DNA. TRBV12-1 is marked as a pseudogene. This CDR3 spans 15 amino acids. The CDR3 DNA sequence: TGTGCCAGCAGCTTTAGCCCCGTAGCCAAAAACATTCAGTACTTC. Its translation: CASSFSPVAKNIQYF.

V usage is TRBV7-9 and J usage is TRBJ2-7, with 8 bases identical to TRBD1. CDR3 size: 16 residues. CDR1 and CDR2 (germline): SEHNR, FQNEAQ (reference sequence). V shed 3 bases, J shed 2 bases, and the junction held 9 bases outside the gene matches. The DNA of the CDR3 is TGTGCCAGCAGCTTGACCTGGGGACAGGTTCCCTACGAGCAGTACTTC. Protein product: CASSLTWGQVPYEQYF.

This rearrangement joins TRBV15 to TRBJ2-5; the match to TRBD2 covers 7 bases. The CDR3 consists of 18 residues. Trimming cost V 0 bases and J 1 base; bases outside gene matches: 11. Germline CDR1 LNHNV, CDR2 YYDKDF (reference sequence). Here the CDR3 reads CATSRERALGGGQETQYF. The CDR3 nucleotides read TGTGCCACCAGCAGAGAACGAGCTCTTGGCGGGGGCCAAGAGACCCAGTACTTC.

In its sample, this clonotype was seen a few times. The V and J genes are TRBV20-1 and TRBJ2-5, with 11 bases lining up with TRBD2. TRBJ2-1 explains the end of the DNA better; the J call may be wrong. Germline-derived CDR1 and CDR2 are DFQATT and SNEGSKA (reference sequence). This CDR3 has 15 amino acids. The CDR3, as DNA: TGCAGTGCTAGGCAGACTAGCGGGGCAAACAATGAGCAGTTCTTC. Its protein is CSARQTSGANNEQFF.

The CDR3 region is CASSPTSGRAVEQFF. CDR3 nucleotide sequence: TGTGCCAGCAGCCCTACTAGCGGGAGGGCTGTTGAGCAGTTCTTC. This chain joins TRBV7-9 and TRBJ2-5; 13 bases are a match to TRBD2. The J call may not be correct, given that the DNA end is closer to TRBJ2-1. The length of the CDR3 is 15 residues. Germline CDR1 is SEHNR and CDR2 is FQNEAQ (reference sequence).

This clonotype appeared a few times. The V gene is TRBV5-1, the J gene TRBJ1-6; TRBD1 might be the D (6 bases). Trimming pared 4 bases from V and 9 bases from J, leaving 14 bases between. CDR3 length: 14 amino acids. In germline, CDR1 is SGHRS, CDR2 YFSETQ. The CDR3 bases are TGCGCCAGCAGCCCTCGGGGGGGCTTTTCACCCCTCCACTTT. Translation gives CASSPRGGFSPLHF.

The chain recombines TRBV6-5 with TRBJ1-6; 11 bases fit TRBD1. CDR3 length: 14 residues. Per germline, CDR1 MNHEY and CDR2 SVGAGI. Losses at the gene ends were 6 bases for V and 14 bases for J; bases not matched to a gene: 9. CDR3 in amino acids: CASSRTGGAEALHF. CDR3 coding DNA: TGTGCCAGCAGCAGGACAGGGGGCGCGGAGGCCCTCCACTTT.

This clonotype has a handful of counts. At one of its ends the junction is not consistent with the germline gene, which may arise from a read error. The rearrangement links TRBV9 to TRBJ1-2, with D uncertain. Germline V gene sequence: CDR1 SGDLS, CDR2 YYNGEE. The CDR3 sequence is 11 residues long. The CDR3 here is CASSAALGYTF. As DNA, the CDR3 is TGTGCCAGTAGCGCTGCTTTAGGCTACACCTTC.

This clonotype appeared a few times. The CDR3 region is CASSFDQGVRSYEQYF. The CDR3 DNA reads TGTGCCAGCAGCTTTGACCAGGGGGTGCGGTCCTACGAGCAGTACTTC. The V and J genes are TRBV7-9 and TRBJ2-7; the match to TRBD1 covers 7 bases. Germline CDR1 and CDR2: SEHNR and FQNEAQ (reference sequence). The CDR3 has 16 amino acids. Trimming took 3 bases from V and 1 from J; bases not matched to a gene: 9.

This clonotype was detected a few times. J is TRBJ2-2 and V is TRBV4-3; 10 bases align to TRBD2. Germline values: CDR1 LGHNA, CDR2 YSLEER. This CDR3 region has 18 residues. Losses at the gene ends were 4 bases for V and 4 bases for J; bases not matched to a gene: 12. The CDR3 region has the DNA TGCGCCAGCAGCCCCGCTGGGGTAGCGGGAGGTATCACCGGGGAGCTGTTTTTT. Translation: CASSPAGVAGGITGELFF.

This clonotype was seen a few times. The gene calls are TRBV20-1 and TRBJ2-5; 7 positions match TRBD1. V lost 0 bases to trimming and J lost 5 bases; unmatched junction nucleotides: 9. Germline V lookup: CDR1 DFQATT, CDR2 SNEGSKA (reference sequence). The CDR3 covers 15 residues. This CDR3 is CSARESGQSTETQYF. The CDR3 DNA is TGCAGTGCTAGAGAGTCGGGACAGTCGACCGAGACCCAGTACTTC.

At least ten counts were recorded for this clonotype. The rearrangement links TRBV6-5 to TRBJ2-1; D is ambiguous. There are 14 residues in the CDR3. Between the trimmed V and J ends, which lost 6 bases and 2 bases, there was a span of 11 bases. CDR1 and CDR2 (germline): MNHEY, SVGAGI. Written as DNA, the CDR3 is TGTGCCAGCAGCTGGGGAAGTGCCTACAATGAGCAGTTCTTC. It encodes CASSWGSAYNEQFF.

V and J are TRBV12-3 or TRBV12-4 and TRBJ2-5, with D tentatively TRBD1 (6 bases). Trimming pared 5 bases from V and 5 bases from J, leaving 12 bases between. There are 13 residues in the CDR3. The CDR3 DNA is TGTGCCAGCAGTCCAGGGGCGTCGGAGACCCAGTACTTC. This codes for CASSPGASETQYF.

The CDR3 DNA sequence: TGTGCCACCAGTGATTCAAAGAATGAGCAGTTCTTC. It specifies CATSDSKNEQFF. The genes are TRBV24-1 and TRBJ2-1, with D hard to call. The CDR3 has 12 amino acids. V was pared by 2 bases and J by 7 bases, with 5 bases between. From germline, CDR1 is KGHDR and CDR2 SFDVKD.

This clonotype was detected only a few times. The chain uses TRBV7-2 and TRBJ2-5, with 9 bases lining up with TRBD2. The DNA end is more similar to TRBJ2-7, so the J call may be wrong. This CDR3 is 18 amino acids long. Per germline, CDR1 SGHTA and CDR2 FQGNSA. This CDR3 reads CASSLGRLAGRLAYEQYF. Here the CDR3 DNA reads TGTGCCAGCAGCTTAGGGCGGCTAGCGGGACGCTTGGCCTACGAGCAGTACTTC.

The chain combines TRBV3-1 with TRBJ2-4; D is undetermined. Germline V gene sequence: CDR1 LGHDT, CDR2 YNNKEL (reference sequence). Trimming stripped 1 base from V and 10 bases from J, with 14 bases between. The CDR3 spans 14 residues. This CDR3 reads CASSQADKTRIQYF. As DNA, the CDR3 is TGTGCCAGCAGCCAAGCAGACAAAACGCGTATTCAGTACTTC.